Given below is one T cell receptor (beta chain) in context. As yet, its antigen is unknown. Assay: immunoSEQ multiplex PCR; the TCRdb copy retains only in-frame clones and omits some. The top ten hold about 6% of the sample, which has roughly 50,000 clones, roughly 82% seen once. Trimming took off 3 bases at V and 1 base at J, with 15 bases between the two ends. The germline V gene encodes CDR1 KGHSH and CDR2 LQKENI. The CDR3 contains 16 residues. The sample belongs to a study of OX40 agonist ivuxolimab in advanced cancers. Study information: With ivuxolimab, an agonistic anti-OX40 (CD134) antibody, patients were treated. Among those treated, three patients had partial responses, one with hepatocellular carcinoma and two with cutaneous melanoma.

Points from the study as a whole: Among the lowest peripheral clonal expansion occurred in 0.1-3.0 mg/kg partial responders. The mean number of expanded clones was higher in CD8+ T cells than in CD4+.

This clonotype was obtained from an adult with an advanced solid tumor such as melanoma, head and neck, liver or kidney cancer. Specimen: CD4+ or CD8+ T cells sorted from blood, collected in a trial of the OX40 agonist ivuxolimab. The chain has TRBV18 and TRBJ1-1, with D possibly matching TRBD1 (6 bases). CDR3 protein: CASSPPGGRGNTEAFF. Here the CDR3 DNA reads TGTGCCAGCTCACCTCCTGGGGGGCGCGGGAACACTGAAGCTTTCTTT.